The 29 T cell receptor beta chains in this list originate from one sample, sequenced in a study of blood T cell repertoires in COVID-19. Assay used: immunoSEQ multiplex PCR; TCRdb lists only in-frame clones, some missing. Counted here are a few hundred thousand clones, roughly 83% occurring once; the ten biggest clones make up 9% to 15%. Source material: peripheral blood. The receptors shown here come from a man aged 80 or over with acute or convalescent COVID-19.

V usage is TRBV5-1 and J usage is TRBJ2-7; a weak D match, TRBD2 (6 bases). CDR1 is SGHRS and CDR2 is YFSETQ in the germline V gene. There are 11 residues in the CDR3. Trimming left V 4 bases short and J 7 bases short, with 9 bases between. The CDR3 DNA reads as TGCGCCAGCAGCCCGGGAGCGGAGCAGTACTTC. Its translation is CASSPGAEQYF.

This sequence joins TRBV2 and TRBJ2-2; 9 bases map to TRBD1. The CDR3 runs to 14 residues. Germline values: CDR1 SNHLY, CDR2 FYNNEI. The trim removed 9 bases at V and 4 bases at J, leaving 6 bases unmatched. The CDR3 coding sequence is TGTGCCAGGGGGACAGGGTCTTCCACCGGGGAGCTGTTTTTT. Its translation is CARGTGSSTGELFF.

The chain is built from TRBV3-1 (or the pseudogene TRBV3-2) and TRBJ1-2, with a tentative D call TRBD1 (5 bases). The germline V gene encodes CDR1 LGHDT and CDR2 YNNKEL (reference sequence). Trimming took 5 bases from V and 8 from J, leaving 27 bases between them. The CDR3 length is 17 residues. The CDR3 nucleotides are TGTGCCAGCAGCGCGCATGGAGGGTCAGGGCGGATGGAAGGCTACACCTTC. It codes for CASSAHGGSGRMEGYTF.

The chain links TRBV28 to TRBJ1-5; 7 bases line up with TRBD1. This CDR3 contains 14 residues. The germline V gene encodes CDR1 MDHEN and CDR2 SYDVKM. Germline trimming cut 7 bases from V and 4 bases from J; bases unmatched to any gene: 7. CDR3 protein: CASTGQLVNQPQHF. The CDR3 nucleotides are TGTGCCAGCACGGGACAGCTTGTTAATCAGCCCCAGCATTTT.

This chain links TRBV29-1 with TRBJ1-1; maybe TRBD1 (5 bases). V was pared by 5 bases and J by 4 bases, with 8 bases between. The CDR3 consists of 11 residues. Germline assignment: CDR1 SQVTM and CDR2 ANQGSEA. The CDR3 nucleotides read TGCAGCGTTAACGGGGGCACTGAAGCTTTCTTT. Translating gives CSVNGGTEAFF.

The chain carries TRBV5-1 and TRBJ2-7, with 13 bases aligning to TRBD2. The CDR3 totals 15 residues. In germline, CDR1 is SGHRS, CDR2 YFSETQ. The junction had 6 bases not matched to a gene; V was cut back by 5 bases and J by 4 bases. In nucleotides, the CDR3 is TGCGCCAGCAGGGTGGGGACTAGCGGGATATACGAGCAGTACTTC. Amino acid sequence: CASRVGTSGIYEQYF.

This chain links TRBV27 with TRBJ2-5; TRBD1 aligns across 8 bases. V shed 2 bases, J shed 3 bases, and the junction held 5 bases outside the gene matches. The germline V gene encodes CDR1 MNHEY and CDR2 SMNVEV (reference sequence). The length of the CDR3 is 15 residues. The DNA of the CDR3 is TGTGCCAGCAGTTTAATCGGACAGGGAGAAGAGACCCAGTACTTC. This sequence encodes CASSLIGQGEETQYF.

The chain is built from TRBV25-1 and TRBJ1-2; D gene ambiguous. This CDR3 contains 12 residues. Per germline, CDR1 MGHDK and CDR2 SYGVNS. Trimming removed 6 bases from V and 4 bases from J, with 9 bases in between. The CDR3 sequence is CASRGGIYGYTF. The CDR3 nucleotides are TGTGCCAGCAGGGGAGGTATCTATGGCTACACCTTC.

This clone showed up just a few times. CDR3 region: CASSDPTPSYNSPLHF. In DNA, the CDR3 is TGTGCCAGCAGTGACCCCACTCCCTCCTATAATTCACCCCTCCACTTT. The chain carries TRBV2 and TRBJ1-6; no clear D gene. The ends were cut back, 3 bases at V and 0 bases at J, with 9 bases in the middle. The CDR3 runs 16 residues. Germline V gives CDR1 SNHLY, CDR2 FYNNEI.

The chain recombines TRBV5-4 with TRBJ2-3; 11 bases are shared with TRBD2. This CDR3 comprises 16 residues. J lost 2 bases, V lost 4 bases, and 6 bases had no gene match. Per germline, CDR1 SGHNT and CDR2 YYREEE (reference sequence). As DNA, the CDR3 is TGTGCCAGCAGCCGCTTAGCGGGGGGGCTCACAGATACGCAGTATTTT. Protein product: CASSRLAGGLTDTQYF.

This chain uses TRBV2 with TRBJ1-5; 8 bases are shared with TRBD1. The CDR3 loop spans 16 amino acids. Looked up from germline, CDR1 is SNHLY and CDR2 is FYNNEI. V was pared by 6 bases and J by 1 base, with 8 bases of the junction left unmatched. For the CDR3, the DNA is TGTGCCAGCAGGGGGGGACAGGTGGGAAGCAATCAGCCCCAGCATTTT. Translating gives CASRGGQVGSNQPQHF. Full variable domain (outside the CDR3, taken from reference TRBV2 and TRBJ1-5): EPEVTQTPSHQVTQMGQEVILRCVPISNHLYFYWYRQILGQKVEFLVSFYNNEISEKSEIFDDQFSVERPDGSNFTLKIRSTKLEDSAMYFCASRGGQVGSNQPQHFGDGTRLSIL.

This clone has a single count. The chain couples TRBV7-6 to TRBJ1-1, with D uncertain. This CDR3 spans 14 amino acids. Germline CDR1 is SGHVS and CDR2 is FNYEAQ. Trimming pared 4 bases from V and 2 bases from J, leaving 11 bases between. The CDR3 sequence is CASSYSGLNTEAFF. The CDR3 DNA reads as TGTGCCAGCAGCTACTCAGGACTAAACACTGAAGCTTTCTTT.

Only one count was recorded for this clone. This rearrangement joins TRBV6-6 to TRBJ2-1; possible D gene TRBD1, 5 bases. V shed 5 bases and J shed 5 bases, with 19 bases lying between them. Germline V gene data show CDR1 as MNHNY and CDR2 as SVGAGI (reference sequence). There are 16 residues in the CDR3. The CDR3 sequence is CASSPPNRKKHNEQFF. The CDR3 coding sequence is TGTGCCAGCAGTCCCCCGAACAGGAAAAAACACAATGAGCAGTTCTTC.

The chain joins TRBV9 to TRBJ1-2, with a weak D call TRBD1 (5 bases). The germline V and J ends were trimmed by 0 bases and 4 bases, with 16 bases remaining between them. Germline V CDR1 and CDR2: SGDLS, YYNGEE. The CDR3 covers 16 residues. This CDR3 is CASSVVPDSLPYGYTF. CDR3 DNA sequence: TGTGCCAGCAGCGTAGTCCCCGACAGCCTGCCCTATGGCTACACCTTC. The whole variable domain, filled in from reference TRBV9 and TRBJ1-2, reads DSGVTQTPKHLITATGQRVTLRCSPRSGDLSVYWYQQSLDQGLQFLIQYYNGEERAKGNILERFSAQQFPDLHSELNLSSLELGDSALYFCASSVVPDSLPYGYTFGSGTRLTVV.

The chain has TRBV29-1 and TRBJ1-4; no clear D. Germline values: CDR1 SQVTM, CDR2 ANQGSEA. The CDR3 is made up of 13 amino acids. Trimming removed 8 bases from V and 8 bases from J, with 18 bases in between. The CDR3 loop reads CSIGRGTNEKLFF. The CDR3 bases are TGCAGCATTGGGCGGGGTACAAACGAAAAACTGTTTTTT.

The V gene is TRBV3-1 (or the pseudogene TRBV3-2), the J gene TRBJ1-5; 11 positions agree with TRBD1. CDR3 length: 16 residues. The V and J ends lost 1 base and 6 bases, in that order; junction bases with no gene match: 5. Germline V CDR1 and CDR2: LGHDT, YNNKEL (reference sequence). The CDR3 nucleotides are TGTGCCAGCAGCCAAGCCGGGACAGGGGGTGGTCAGCCCCAGCATTTT. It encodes CASSQAGTGGGQPQHF.

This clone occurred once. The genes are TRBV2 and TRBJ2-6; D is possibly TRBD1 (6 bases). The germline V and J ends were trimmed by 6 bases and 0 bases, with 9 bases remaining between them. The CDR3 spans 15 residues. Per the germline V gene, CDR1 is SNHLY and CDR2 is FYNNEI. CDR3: CASSSDSSGANVLTF. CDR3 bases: TGTGCCAGCAGCTCGGACAGCTCTGGGGCCAACGTCCTGACTTTC. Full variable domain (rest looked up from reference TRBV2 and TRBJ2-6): EPEVTQTPSHQVTQMGQEVILRCVPISNHLYFYWYRQILGQKVEFLVSFYNNEISEKSEIFDDQFSVERPDGSNFTLKIRSTKLEDSAMYFCASSSDSSGANVLTFGAGSRLTVL.

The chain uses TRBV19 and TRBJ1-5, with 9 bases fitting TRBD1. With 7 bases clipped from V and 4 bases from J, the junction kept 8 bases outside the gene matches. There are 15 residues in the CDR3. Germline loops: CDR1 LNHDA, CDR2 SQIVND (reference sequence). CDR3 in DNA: TGTGCCAGTACCTCGGGGACAGGGTTGAATCAGCCCCAGCATTTT. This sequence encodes CASTSGTGLNQPQHF.

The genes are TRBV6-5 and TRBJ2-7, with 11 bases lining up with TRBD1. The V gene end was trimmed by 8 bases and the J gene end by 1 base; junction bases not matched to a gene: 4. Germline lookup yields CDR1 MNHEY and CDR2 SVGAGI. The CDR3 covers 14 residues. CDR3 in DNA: TGTGCCAGCTCCCGGGACAGGGGGTCCTACGAGCAGTACTTC. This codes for CASSRDRGSYEQYF.

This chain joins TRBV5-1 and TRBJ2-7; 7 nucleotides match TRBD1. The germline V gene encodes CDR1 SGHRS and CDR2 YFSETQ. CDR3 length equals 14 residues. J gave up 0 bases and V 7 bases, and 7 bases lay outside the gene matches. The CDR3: CASATGASSYEQYF. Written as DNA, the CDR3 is TGCGCCAGCGCTACAGGGGCGAGCTCCTACGAGCAGTACTTC.

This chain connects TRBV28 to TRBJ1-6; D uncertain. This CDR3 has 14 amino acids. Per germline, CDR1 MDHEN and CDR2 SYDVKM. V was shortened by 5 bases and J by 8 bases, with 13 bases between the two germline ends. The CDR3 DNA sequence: TGTGCCAGCAGTCGCGCCACCGCCTATTCACCCCTCCACTTT. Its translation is CASSRATAYSPLHF.

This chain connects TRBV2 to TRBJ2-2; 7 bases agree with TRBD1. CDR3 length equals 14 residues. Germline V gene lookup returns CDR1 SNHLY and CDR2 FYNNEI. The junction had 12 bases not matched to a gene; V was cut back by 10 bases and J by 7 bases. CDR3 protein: CATNPQGVGGELFF. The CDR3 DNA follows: TGTGCCACCAATCCCCAGGGGGTCGGCGGGGAGCTGTTTTTT.

Here the CDR3 DNA reads TGTGCCAGCAGCCGAGGACAGGGAGTATATGGCTACACCTTC. It yields the protein CASSRGQGVYGYTF. The rearrangement joins TRBV5-5 to TRBJ1-2; 8 bases match TRBD1. The CDR3 covers 14 residues. V shed 4 bases, J shed 5 bases, and the junction held 7 bases outside the gene matches. Germline lookup yields CDR1 SGHKS and CDR2 YYEKEE (reference sequence).

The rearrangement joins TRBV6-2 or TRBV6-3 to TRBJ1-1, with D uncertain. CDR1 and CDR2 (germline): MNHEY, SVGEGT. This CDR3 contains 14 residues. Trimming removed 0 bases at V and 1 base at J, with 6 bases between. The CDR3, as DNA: TGTGCCAGCAGTTACTCGGGCAGGAACACTGAAGCTTTCTTT. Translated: CASSYSGRNTEAFF.

In nucleotides, the CDR3 is TGCGCCAGCTGGGGACAGGGGGGCTACAATGAGCAGTTCTTC. Encoded protein: CASWGQGGYNEQFF. This chain joins TRBV5-1 and TRBJ2-1, with TRBD1 matching over 11 bases. Germline V gene sequence: CDR1 SGHRS, CDR2 YFSETQ. The CDR3 spans 14 residues. J was trimmed by 3 bases and V by 7 bases; bases with no gene match: 3.

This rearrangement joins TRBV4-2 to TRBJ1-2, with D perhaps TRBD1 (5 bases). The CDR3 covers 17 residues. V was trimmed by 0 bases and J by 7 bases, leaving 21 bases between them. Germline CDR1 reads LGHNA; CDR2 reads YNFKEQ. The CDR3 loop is CASSQDLPGRFFGGYTF. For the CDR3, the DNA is TGTGCCAGCAGCCAAGATCTCCCAGGGAGGTTCTTCGGTGGCTACACCTTC.

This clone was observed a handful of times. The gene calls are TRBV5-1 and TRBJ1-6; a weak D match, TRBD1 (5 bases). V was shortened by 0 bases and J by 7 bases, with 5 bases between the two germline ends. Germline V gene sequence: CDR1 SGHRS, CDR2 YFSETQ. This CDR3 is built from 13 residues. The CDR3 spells CASSLAGNSPLHF. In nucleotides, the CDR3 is TGCGCCAGCAGCTTGGCAGGGAATTCACCCCTCCACTTT.

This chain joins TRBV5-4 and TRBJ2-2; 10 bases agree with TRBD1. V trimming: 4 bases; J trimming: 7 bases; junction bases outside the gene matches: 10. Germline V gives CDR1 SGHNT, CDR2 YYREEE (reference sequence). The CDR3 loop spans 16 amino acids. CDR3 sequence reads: CASSPRQGAVGGELFF. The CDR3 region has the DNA TGTGCCAGCAGCCCTCGACAGGGGGCGGTTGGCGGGGAGCTGTTTTTT.

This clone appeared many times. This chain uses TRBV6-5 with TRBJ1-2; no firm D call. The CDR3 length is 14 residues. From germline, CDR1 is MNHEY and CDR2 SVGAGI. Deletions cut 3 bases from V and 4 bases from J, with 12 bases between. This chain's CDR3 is CASSYNPGVYGYTF. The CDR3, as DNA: TGTGCCAGCAGTTATAACCCCGGTGTCTATGGCTACACCTTC.